This entry lists 26 T cell receptor beta chains sequenced from one sample in a study of T-cell reconstitution after alpha-beta-depleted transplantation in children. Unique molecular identifiers were incorporated into the prepared TCRbeta library. Each CDR3 protein gets one entry after TCRdb re-called the PCR reads with MiXCR. The data contain about 590,000 distinct CDR3 sequences, under 15% of them singletons. Sample: PBMCs, mostly from graft donor cells, taken 360 days after TCRalphabeta/CD19-depleted stem cell transplant. Receptors were obtained from a male patient aged 10 to 17 who had a stem cell transplant for acute myeloid leukemia, so the T cells may come from the graft donor.

This clonotype has a handful of counts. The chain carries TRBV5-1 and TRBJ2-7; D unclear. Per the germline V gene, CDR1 is SGHRS and CDR2 is YFSETQ. Trimming removed 0 bases at V and 2 bases at J, with 6 bases between. The CDR3 length is 13 residues. Here the CDR3 reads CASSLVPTYEQYF. CDR3 nucleotides: TGCGCCAGCAGCTTGGTTCCGACCTACGAGCAGTACTTC.

The rearrangement links TRBV29-1 to TRBJ2-2; no reliable D call. The ends were cut back, 4 bases at V and 1 base at J, with 4 bases in the middle. CDR3 length: 12 amino acids. The germline CDR1 and CDR2 sequences are SQVTM and ANQGSEA. In DNA form, the CDR3 reads TGCAGCGTTGCACGGAACACCGGGGAGCTGTTTTTT. Its translation: CSVARNTGELFF.

V usage is TRBV5-1 and J usage is TRBJ2-7; tentatively, D is TRBD2 (6 bases). V was clipped by 0 bases and J by 3 bases, with 16 bases between them. Per germline, CDR1 SGHRS and CDR2 YFSETQ. The CDR3 has 16 residues. The CDR3, as DNA: TGCGCCAGCAGCTTGGTGGGTAGCGGTTTGAACTACGAGCAGTACTTC. Its protein product is CASSLVGSGLNYEQYF.

This clonotype was recorded at least ten times. The V call is TRBV11-2, the J call TRBJ2-1; 15 nucleotides line up with TRBD2. Germline V gene data show CDR1 as SGHAT and CDR2 as FQNNGV. This CDR3 comprises 19 residues. The V and J ends lost 6 bases and 3 bases, in that order; junction bases with no gene match: 12. CDR3 amino acids: CASRNLGLAGGFIYNEQFF. The CDR3 DNA reads TGTGCCAGCAGAAATTTGGGACTAGCGGGAGGATTTATCTACAATGAGCAGTTCTTC.

The chain has TRBV20-1 and TRBJ2-1; TRBD2 aligns across 11 bases. CDR1 is DFQATT, CDR2 SNEGSKA, per germline (reference sequence). Trimming cost V 5 bases and J 2 bases; bases outside gene matches: 5. The CDR3 has 15 residues. CDR3 DNA: TGCAGTGCTTCAACGACTAGCGGGGCCTACAATGAGCAGTTCTTC. Protein sequence: CSASTTSGAYNEQFF.

The chain couples TRBV6-2 or TRBV6-3 to TRBJ2-1; D uncertain. Germline CDR1 is MNHEY and CDR2 is SVGEGT. The V end lost 0 bases, the J end lost 10 bases, and 10 bases lay between the germline ends. The CDR3 sequence is 13 residues long. The CDR3 region is CASSYSSGYEQFF. For the CDR3, the DNA is TGTGCCAGCAGTTACTCGTCTGGCTACGAGCAGTTCTTC.

The chain recombines TRBV6-2 or TRBV6-3 with TRBJ2-1; D possibly corresponds to TRBD2 (6 bases). V lost 6 bases and J lost 2, with 17 bases in between. The CDR3 loop spans 16 amino acids. Germline loops: CDR1 MNHEY, CDR2 SVGEGT. CDR3 in amino acids: CASSRHVWEAYNEQFF. In DNA, the CDR3 is TGTGCCAGCAGCCGTCATGTGTGGGAGGCCTACAATGAGCAGTTCTTC.

This clonotype was seen repeatedly, ten times or more. V gene TRBV20-1 combines with J gene TRBJ2-2, with 8 positions matching TRBD2. V lost 0 bases, J lost 0 bases, and 12 bases stayed unmatched. The germline V gene has CDR1 DFQATT and CDR2 SNEGSKA (reference sequence). CDR3 length equals 19 residues. CDR3 sequence reads: CSARDSRVEAGANTGELFF. In DNA, the CDR3 is TGCAGTGCTAGAGATTCCAGGGTCGAAGCGGGAGCGAACACCGGGGAGCTGTTTTTT.

The CDR3 reads CASSVDPADRGEQYF. CDR3 nucleotide sequence: TGTGCCAGCAGCGTAGATCCAGCGGACAGGGGCGAGCAGTACTTC. The chain carries TRBV9 and TRBJ2-7; 9 bases fit TRBD1. The CDR3 extends over 15 amino acids. J lost 6 bases, V lost 0 bases, and 7 bases had no gene match. Germline loops: CDR1 SGDLS, CDR2 YYNGEE.

This clonotype has more than one count but fewer than ten. The rearrangement links TRBV5-1 to TRBJ2-7; D gene ambiguous. Trimming took 5 bases from V and 0 from J, leaving 9 bases between them. This CDR3 has 13 amino acids. Germline V gene lookup returns CDR1 SGHRS and CDR2 YFSETQ. The CDR3 sequence is CASSWLLSYEQYF. The DNA for the CDR3 is TGCGCCAGCAGTTGGTTACTCTCCTACGAGCAGTACTTC.

This clonotype has only a few counts. The V gene is TRBV6-5, the J gene TRBJ2-5; D is undetermined. This CDR3 has 15 amino acids. CDR1 and CDR2 from the germline V gene are MNHEY and SVGAGI. The ends were cut back, 1 base at V and 2 bases at J, with 11 bases in the middle. CDR3 residues: CASSYFPLVQETQYF. CDR3 in DNA: TGTGCCAGCAGTTACTTCCCTCTGGTACAAGAGACCCAGTACTTC.

This chain connects TRBV30 to TRBJ2-1; D ambiguous. CDR1 GTSNPN and CDR2 SVGIG come from the germline V gene (reference sequence). Trimming cost V 0 bases and J 5 bases, with 11 bases left between them. The CDR3 has 14 amino acids. As DNA, the CDR3 is TGTGCCTGGAGTGTAGGGTCGGCGAACAATGAGCAGTTCTTC. Amino acid sequence: CAWSVGSANNEQFF.

The chain employs TRBV7-9 and TRBJ2-5; D is possibly TRBD1 (5 bases). The CDR3 extends over 15 amino acids. V lost 5 bases, J lost 1 base, and 14 bases lay in between. The germline gives CDR1 SEHNR, CDR2 FQNEAQ (reference sequence). The CDR3, as DNA: TGTGCCAGCAGCCCGCTCACAGGCCCCCAAGAGACCCAGTACTTC. Protein product: CASSPLTGPQETQYF.

This clonotype was found a few times. The chain has TRBV7-8 and TRBJ1-5, with TRBD1 matching over 8 bases. J was trimmed by 7 bases and V by 4 bases; bases with no gene match: 6. Germline V CDR1 and CDR2: SGHVS, FQNEAQ. This CDR3 region has 14 residues. The CDR3 sequence: CASSSGQVGQPQHF. In nucleotides, the CDR3 is TGTGCCAGCAGCTCGGGACAGGTCGGCCAGCCCCAGCATTTT.

The J gene is TRBJ2-3, the V gene TRBV25-1; TRBD2 agrees at 7 bases. The CDR3 is 16 residues long. CDR1 and CDR2 (germline): MGHDK, SYGVNS. V dropped 4 bases and J dropped 2; count of bases not matched to a gene: 9. The CDR3 DNA reads TGTGCCAGCAGTGTCTCAGGACTAGTAATCACAGATACGCAGTATTTT. It yields the protein CASSVSGLVITDTQYF.

This chain joins TRBV7-2 and TRBJ2-7; 8 nucleotides line up with TRBD1. J was trimmed by 2 bases and V by 0 bases; bases with no gene match: 3. The CDR3 sequence is 15 residues long. The germline CDR1 and CDR2 sequences are SGHTA and FQGNSA. The CDR3 nucleotides are TGTGCCAGCAGCTTAGCCCCACAGGGGGCCTACGAGCAGTACTTC. Protein product: CASSLAPQGAYEQYF.

Ten or more counts support this clonotype. The rearrangement uses TRBV20-1 and TRBJ2-5, with D possibly TRBD2 on 6 matching bases. Germline V gene sequence: CDR1 DFQATT, CDR2 SNEGSKA (reference sequence). The CDR3 contains 13 residues. Trimming took off 3 bases at V and 3 bases at J, with 11 bases between the two ends. The CDR3 DNA reads TGCAGTGCTAGTGATCTAGCGAAAGAGACCCAGTACTTC. It encodes CSASDLAKETQYF.

The chain has TRBV11-1 and TRBJ2-4; 10 nucleotides line up with TRBD2. Germline CDR1 and CDR2: SGHAT and FQDESV (reference sequence). This CDR3 is 19 amino acids long. V trimming: 2 bases; J trimming: 0 bases; junction bases outside the gene matches: 10. The CDR3 here is CASSLTLTSGPLAKNIQYF. The CDR3 DNA reads TGTGCCAGCAGCTTAACTCTGACTAGCGGGCCTCTAGCCAAAAACATTCAGTACTTC.

V gene TRBV2 combines with J gene TRBJ1-5; TRBD1 agrees at 12 bases. CDR1 is SNHLY and CDR2 is FYNNEI in the germline V gene. V gave up 5 bases and J gave up 3 bases; unmatched junction bases: 11. This CDR3 has 18 amino acids. CDR3 loop: CASSTLVGQGAHNQPQHF. The CDR3 nucleotides read TGTGCCAGCAGTACCCTCGTGGGACAGGGGGCCCACAATCAGCCCCAGCATTTT.

On this clonotype: A much larger clone is a single base away; this may be a read error. The chain is built from TRBV6-5 and TRBJ2-5, with 10 bases matching TRBD2. Germline-derived CDR1 and CDR2 are MNHEY and SVGAGI. The CDR3 has 18 residues. CDR3 in DNA: TGTGCCAGCTGTTACGTCGCGTCTAGCGGGAGTTGGGGAGAGACCCAGTACTTC. Translation: CASCYVASSGSWGETQYF.

J is TRBJ2-2 and V is TRBV12-3 or TRBV12-4; D is perhaps TRBD1 or TRBD2 (5 bases each). There are 15 residues in the CDR3. V gave up 3 bases and J gave up 4 bases, with 12 bases separating them. The DNA for the CDR3 is TGTGCCAGCAGTTTCGACAGCGGCGGCACCGGGGAGCTGTTTTTT. Its translation is CASSFDSGGTGELFF.

There are many counts of this clonotype. The J gene is TRBJ1-6, the V gene TRBV6-5; a weak D match, TRBD1 (6 bases). Trimming shortened V by 7 bases and J by 6 bases, and 13 bases separated the two germline ends. The CDR3 is made up of 14 amino acids. Germline CDR1 and CDR2: MNHEY and SVGAGI. This chain's CDR3 is CASTWGGRNSPLHF. The CDR3 nucleotides are TGTGCCAGCACTTGGGGGGGCCGTAATTCACCCCTCCACTTT.

V usage is TRBV9 and J usage is TRBJ2-7; no firm D call. CDR1 is SGDLS, CDR2 YYNGEE, per germline. The CDR3 consists of 16 residues. Trimming shortened V by 2 bases and J by 0 bases, and 15 bases separated the two germline ends. DNA of the CDR3: TGTGCCAGCAGCGTTTCAGAAAGACCTCGCTCCTACGAGCAGTACTTC. Its protein product is CASSVSERPRSYEQYF.

This clonotype has only a few counts. The rearrangement joins TRBV7-3 to TRBJ2-4; 8 bases fit TRBD2. The CDR3 covers 17 residues. V shed 3 bases, J shed 1 base, and the junction held 8 bases outside the gene matches. The V gene's germline CDR1 is SGHTA and CDR2 FQGTGA. CDR3 protein: CASSLRAGAGAKNIQYF. The CDR3 DNA follows: TGTGCCAGCAGCTTGAGAGCGGGAGCCGGTGCCAAAAACATTCAGTACTTC.

The V call is TRBV20-1, the J call TRBJ2-7; D remains unclear. The CDR3 runs to 14 residues. The V end was cut by 3 bases, the J end by 3 bases, with 15 bases between. Germline assignment: CDR1 DFQATT and CDR2 SNEGSKA (reference sequence). CDR3 loop: CSARHYSASYEQYF. CDR3 DNA sequence: TGCAGTGCTAGGCACTACAGTGCAAGCTACGAGCAGTACTTC.

This clonotype was counted ten times or more. This sequence joins TRBV12-3 or TRBV12-4 and TRBJ2-1; 9 nucleotides line up with TRBD2. The CDR3 contains 14 residues. V shed 1 base, J shed 7 bases, and the junction held 2 bases outside the gene matches. Here the CDR3 DNA reads TGTGCCAGCAGTTTAGGACTAGCGGAAAATGAGCAGTTCTTC. This gives the protein CASSLGLAENEQFF.